This T cell receptor (beta chain) was documented in a study of cytomegalovirus exposure and HLA in healthy donors. Primers: 60 Vbeta forward and 13 Jbeta reverse. Assay: immunoSEQ multiplex PCR; the TCRdb copy retains only in-frame clones and omits some. The sample lists 150,000 to 200,000 clones; less than 90% were seen once. V shed 6 bases, J shed 7 bases, and the junction held 8 bases outside the gene matches. The CDR3 is 14 amino acids. Germline V gene sequence: CDR1 MGHRA, CDR2 YSYEKL. Only a few counts were recorded for this clone. The source is a woman aged 50 to 65 in good health and CMV-seropositive. Material: PBMCs. This rearrangement joins TRBV4-1 to TRBJ1-4; 7 bases match TRBD1. The CDR3 region has the DNA TGCGCCAGCAGTCCGGACAGGCAGACTGAAAAACTGTTTTTT. Its translation is CASSPDRQTEKLFF.